What follows is one T cell receptor beta chain and its context. Its antigen is not known. CDR3 length: 14 amino acids. Looked up from germline, CDR1 is SEHNR and CDR2 is FQNEAQ (reference sequence). Trimming pared 0 bases from V and 4 bases from J, leaving 10 bases between. This sample was included in a study of somatic mutations in cytotoxic T cells in rheumatoid arthritis. Study as a whole: Several of the V beta antibody-stained T-cell populations were flow-sorted at nearly 100% purity; V beta1+ cells were among them and were sequenced for TCRB. Broader study findings: CD8+ clonality increased with age in rheumatoid arthritis patients but not in healthy controls. Expanded CD8+ clones had unknown antigen targets.

Flow cytometry was used to check the purity of CD4+ and CD8+ cells, which had been isolated by positive magnetic bead selection. The method was immunoSEQ multiplex PCR; TCRdb's version includes in-frame clones alone and lacks a portion of them. The repertoire holds 25,000 to 30,000 clones, with 82% as singletons. The sequencing sample was made of CD8+ T cells sorted from blood. The chain joins TRBV7-9 to TRBJ2-7; maybe TRBD1 (5 bases). The TCR sequence derives from a man aged 50 or older in good health. CDR3 residues: CASSLAGPKYEQYF. In DNA form, the CDR3 reads TGTGCCAGCAGCTTAGCGGGGCCGAAATACGAGCAGTACTTC.